These T cell receptor beta chains were read from a single sample in a study of type 1 and type 2 diabetes patients. One entry per CDR3 protein, called by TCRdb with MiXCR from the multiplex PCR reads. The sample contains around 300,000 distinct CDR3 sequences, roughly 50% of which appear only once. The specimen was peripheral blood mononuclear cells (PBMCs). The source of these receptors is a young man with type 2 diabetes. Each CDR3 is given with its conserved first and last residue. The D gene is left open where the match is weak. Size tells how often a clone was seen (once, few, many) or the class of an expanded clone, and some rows leave it out.

V gene,J gene,clone size,D gene,CDR3 length,CDR3 protein,CDR3 DNA
TRBV28,TRBJ2-7,NA,NA,12,CASSLRAGAQYF,TGTGCCAGCTCCCTCAGGGCAGGGGCCCAGTACTTC
TRBV2,TRBJ2-6,NA,NA,19,CASRHQGGASSSGANVLTF,TGTGCCAGCAGACACCAGGGGGGCGCCTCCTCCTCTGGGGCCAACGTCCTGACTTTC
TRBV6-6,TRBJ1-1,NA,NA,13,CASSEIRNTEAFF,TGTGCCAGCAGTGAAATCAGAAACACTGAAGCTTTCTTT
TRBV2,TRBJ1-4,many,TRBD1,14,CASKGTGMFEKLFF,TGTGCCAGCAAAGGGACAGGGATGTTTGAAAAACTGTTTTTT
TRBV6-5,TRBJ2-7,many,NA,12,CASMSRYYEQYF,TGTGCCAGCATGTCCCGGTACTACGAGCAGTACTTC
TRBV19,TRBJ1-1,NA,NA,13,CASTWTVNTEAFF,TGTGCCAGTACGTGGACAGTGAACACTGAAGCTTTCTTT
TRBV4-1,TRBJ1-4,NA,NA,16,CASSPLRNREDEKLFF,TGCGCCAGCAGCCCACTGAGGAACAGGGAGGATGAAAAACTGTTTTTT
TRBV15,TRBJ1-2,NA,TRBD1,16,CATSTLSGGIAYGYTF,TGTGCCACCAGCACACTCTCAGGGGGGATTGCCTATGGCTACACCTTC
TRBV28,TRBJ2-2,NA,NA,13,CASSFRNTGELFF,TGTGCCAGCAGTTTCAGGAACACCGGGGAGCTGTTTTTT
TRBV15,TRBJ1-5,few,NA,14,CATSSEGSNQPQHF,TGTGCCACCAGCAGTGAGGGTAGCAATCAGCCCCAGCATTTT
TRBV19,TRBJ2-7,NA,NA,14,CASSTWDKSYEQYF,TGTGCCAGTAGTACATGGGACAAGTCCTACGAGCAGTACTTC
TRBV6-2/TRBV6-3,TRBJ2-7,NA,NA,14,CASSYANYHGNQYF,TGTGCCAGCAGTTACGCCAATTACCACGGGAACCAGTACTTC
TRBV7-2,TRBJ1-5,NA,TRBD1,14,CASSPIQGNWPQHF,TGTGCCAGCAGCCCTATACAGGGGAATTGGCCCCAGCATTTT
TRBV19,TRBJ1-1,many,TRBD1,15,CASSTRTGSNTEAFF,TGTGCCAGTAGTACAAGGACAGGGTCGAACACTGAAGCTTTCTTT
TRBV19,TRBJ2-2,NA,TRBD1,18,CASSTQNRTGQSTGELFF,TGTGCCAGTAGTACCCAAAATCGGACAGGGCAGAGCACCGGGGAGCTGTTTTTT
TRBV30,TRBJ2-6,NA,NA,21,CAWRGLGQMLRHGSRANVLTF,TGTGCCTGGAGAGGTTTAGGACAGATGCTTCGACACGGCTCTAGGGCAAACGTCCTGACTTTC
TRBV7-3,TRBJ2-1,NA,NA,15,CASSLDGSRVNEQFF,TGTGCCAGCAGCTTAGATGGGAGCCGGGTCAATGAGCAGTTCTTC
TRBV6-5,TRBJ2-7,NA,TRBD1,14,CASSPGGRNYEQYF,TGTGCCAGCAGTCCAGGGGGTAGGAACTACGAGCAGTACTTC
TRBV9,TRBJ2-1,NA,NA,13,CASSTTSGNEQFF,TGTGCCAGCAGCACCACAAGCGGTAATGAGCAGTTCTTC
TRBV28,TRBJ2-7,NA,NA,13,CASSLSSRYEQYF,TGTGCCAGCAGTTTGAGTTCCCGATACGAGCAGTACTTC
TRBV19,TRBJ2-5,many,NA,12,CATAGQHKTQYF,TGTGCCACAGCGGGACAGCACAAGACCCAGTACTTC
TRBV12-3/TRBV12-4,TRBJ2-7,once,TRBD2,14,CASSFGGVVGEQYF,TGTGCCAGCAGTTTTGGGGGGGTAGTGGGCGAGCAGTACTTC
TRBV12-3/TRBV12-4,TRBJ1-2,few,NA,14,CASSLVGNFYGYTF,TGTGCCAGCAGTTTAGTTGGGAACTTCTATGGCTACACCTTC
TRBV7-3,TRBJ2-2,NA,TRBD1,13,CASSEQGTGELFF,TGTGCCAGCAGCGAACAGGGGACCGGGGAGCTGTTTTTT
TRBV7-2,TRBJ2-7,few,NA,15,CASSNELRSSYEQYF,TGTGCCAGCAGCAACGAGCTCAGATCCTCCTACGAGCAGTACTTC
TRBV20-1,TRBJ2-7,few,NA,13,CSAVGPSPYEQYF,TGCAGTGCGGTGGGGCCATCTCCCTACGAGCAGTACTTC
TRBV9,TRBJ2-7,NA,NA,15,CASSVGGTTSYEQYF,TGTGCCAGCAGCGTAGGTGGGACCACCTCCTACGAGCAGTACTTC
TRBV25-1,TRBJ1-2,few,NA,13,CASRGFGVNGYTF,TGTGCCAGCCGAGGGTTTGGGGTCAATGGCTACACCTTC
TRBV7-9,TRBJ1-1,few,NA,14,CASSLEVDSTEAFF,TGTGCCAGCAGCTTAGAAGTGGACAGCACTGAAGCTTTCTTT